These 21 T cell receptor beta chains share one sample of origin, sequenced in a study of T cells in Graves' hyperthyroidism and ophthalmopathy. Amplified TCR beta CDR3 regions derived from RNA transcripts. First-round RT-PCR of the TCR CDR3 relied on the HTBI primer set. Each CDR3 protein gets one entry after TCRdb re-called the multiplex PCR reads with MiXCR. The sample yields approximately 330,000 distinct CDR3 sequences, 15% to 20% seen once. Specimen: blood. The source is a woman aged 45-65 years with Graves' hyperthyroidism.

The chain combines TRBV2 with TRBJ1-4; 7 nucleotides line up with TRBD1. The CDR3 extends over 14 amino acids. The V segment lost 4 bases and the J segment 6 bases; nucleotides outside the gene matches: 5. Germline values: CDR1 SNHLY, CDR2 FYNNEI. In DNA, the CDR3 is TGTGCCAGCAGTGGACAGGGAGGACATGAAAAACTGTTTTTT. This gives the protein CASSGQGGHEKLFF.

This clonotype was picked up a small number of times. The V gene is TRBV6-1, the J gene TRBJ1-4; possible D gene TRBD1, 5 bases. CDR1 is MNHNS, CDR2 SASEGT, per germline. The length of the CDR3 is 15 residues. Trimming cost V 8 bases and J 0 bases, with 13 bases left between them. The CDR3 sequence is CASGGAGATNEKLFF. As DNA, the CDR3 is TGTGCCAGCGGAGGGGCTGGGGCAACTAATGAAAAACTGTTTTTT.

This clonotype came up many times. The chain is built from TRBV7-2 and TRBJ1-2, with D uncertain. Per germline, CDR1 SGHTA and CDR2 FQGNSA. Trimming removed 1 base at V and 0 bases at J, with 6 bases between. The CDR3 sequence is 14 residues long. Written as DNA, the CDR3 is TGTGCCAGCAGCTTAGTAGCGGCTAACTATGGCTACACCTTC. This sequence encodes CASSLVAANYGYTF.

The chain uses TRBV6-1 and TRBJ2-3; D possibly corresponds to TRBD2 (5 bases). Germline V gene lookup returns CDR1 MNHNS and CDR2 SASEGT. The V end lost 3 bases, the J end lost 1 base, and 8 bases lay between the germline ends. The CDR3 runs to 14 residues. The CDR3 loop is CASSEGVGTDTQYF. The CDR3 region has the DNA TGTGCCAGCAGTGAGGGAGTGGGCACAGATACGCAGTATTTT.

V and J are TRBV11-2 and TRBJ2-7; D gene uncertain. CDR1 and CDR2 (germline): SGHAT, FQNNGV. The CDR3 length is 9 residues. CDR3 in amino acids: CASNPRQYV. The CDR3 DNA sequence: TGCGCCAGCAACCCCCGGCAGTACGTC.

V usage is TRBV29-1 and J usage is TRBJ2-3; D perhaps matches TRBD1 (6 bases). The CDR3 covers 17 residues. V was pared by 7 bases and J by 2 bases, with 25 bases between. Germline values: CDR1 SQVTM, CDR2 ANQGSEA. For the CDR3, the DNA is TGCAGCGACCCCGTTGCCCGCAGGGGCCGAGACACAGATACGCAGTATTTT. Translated: CSDPVARRGRDTDTQYF.

This clonotype was observed a handful of times. The V gene is TRBV5-1, the J gene TRBJ1-1; D is unclear. V was pared by 0 bases and J by 3 bases, with 12 bases between. Germline V gene sequence: CDR1 SGHRS, CDR2 YFSETQ. The CDR3 is 15 amino acids. The CDR3 DNA reads as TGCGCCAGCAGCTTGGAGCGGGGTACGGACACTGAAGCTTTCTTT. Protein: CASSLERGTDTEAFF.

This clonotype was detected a few times. This could be a read error, since a much larger clone is one nucleotide away. The rearrangement links TRBV11-1 to TRBJ2-1; D is ambiguous. Trimming removed 1 base from V and 12 bases from J, with 7 bases in between. From germline, CDR1 is SGHAT and CDR2 FQDESV (reference sequence). This CDR3 region has 11 residues. The CDR3 loop reads CASSLVSGQFF. CDR3 in DNA: TGTGCCAGCAGCTTAGTGAGTGGGCAGTTCTTC. The variable domain in full, completed from reference TRBV11-1 and TRBJ2-1, reads EAEVAQSPRYKITEKSQAVAFWCDPISGHATLYWYRQILGQGPELLVQFQDESVVDDSQLPKDRFSAERLKGVDSTLKIQPAELGDSAMYLCASSLVSGQFFGPGTRLTVL.

Comment on this clonotype: Germline is not matched at one junction end, which may reflect a read error. The gene calls are TRBV6-1 and TRBJ1-6, with 7 bases identical to TRBD1. The CDR3 contains 15 residues. The germline V gene has CDR1 MNHNS and CDR2 SASEGT. Here the CDR3 DNA reads TGTGCCGGCAGTCCAGACAGGGCCTATAATTCACCCCTCCACTTT. This translates into CAGSPDRAYNSPLHF.

This clonotype has ten or more counts. The chain carries TRBV11-2 and TRBJ2-7; no clear D. CDR1 and CDR2 (germline): SGHAT, FQNNGV. The ends were cut back, 1 base at V and 0 bases at J, with 7 bases in the middle. CDR3 length: 14 amino acids. The CDR3 DNA sequence: TGTGCCAGCAGCTTAGGCCTAAGCTCCTACGAGCAGTACGTC. This encodes CASSLGLSSYEQYV.

There are a few counts of this clonotype. The chain is built from TRBV20-1 and TRBJ2-1; 12 nucleotides line up with TRBD2. V lost 7 bases and J lost 10; bases outside the gene matches: 17. CDR1 is DFQATT, CDR2 SNEGSKA, per germline (reference sequence). The CDR3 length is 16 residues. This chain's CDR3 is CSVLDYLAGGPGEQFF. DNA for the CDR3: TGCAGTGTCTTAGACTATCTAGCGGGAGGGCCGGGCGAGCAGTTCTTC.

The rearrangement joins TRBV7-8 to TRBJ2-7; either TRBD1 or TRBD2 may fit D (5 bases each). Germline CDR1 reads SGHVS; CDR2 reads FQNEAQ. Trimming removed 4 bases from V and 2 bases from J, with 15 bases in between. The CDR3 loop spans 15 amino acids. The CDR3 sequence: CASSYGAGKAYEQYF. In nucleotides, the CDR3 is TGTGCCAGCAGCTACGGGGCAGGGAAGGCCTACGAGCAGTACTTC.

At least ten counts were recorded for this clonotype. The genes are TRBV11-3 and TRBJ2-1; the D gene is possibly TRBD2 (5 bases). Trimming removed 1 base from V and 9 bases from J, with 10 bases in between. The V gene's germline CDR1 is SGHNT and CDR2 YENEEA. The CDR3 is made up of 13 amino acids. CDR3 protein: CASSLGLAGEQFF. CDR3 DNA sequence: TGTGCCAGCAGCTTAGGCCTAGCTGGTGAGCAGTTCTTC.

This clonotype came up a few times. Mismatch with germline at one junction end may stem from a read error. V gene TRBV20-1 combines with J gene TRBJ1-2; D is uncertain. The germline V gene has CDR1 DFQATT and CDR2 SNEGSKA (reference sequence). The CDR3 totals 13 residues. CDR3 DNA: TGCAGTGCTAGAGAGAAACTCGCGTATGGCTGCACCTTC. Translating it yields CSAREKLAYGCTF.

In this sample, this clonotype turned up many times. J is TRBJ1-6 and V is TRBV3-1; the D is unclear. The CDR3 consists of 14 residues. The germline V and J ends were trimmed by 0 bases and 9 bases, with 9 bases remaining between them. CDR1 and CDR2 (germline): LGHDT, YNNKEL (reference sequence). CDR3 region: CASSQDNNGSPLHF. The CDR3 nucleotides read TGTGCCAGCAGCCAAGACAATAATGGTTCACCCCTCCACTTT. The whole variable domain, remainder taken from reference TRBV3-1 and TRBJ1-6, is DTAVSQTPKYLVTQMGNDKSIKCEQNLGHDTMYWYKQDSKKFLKIMFSYNNKELIINETVPNRFSPKSPDKAHLNLHINSLELGDSAVYFCASSQDNNGSPLHFGNGTRLTVT.

For this clonotype: Possible read error: a much larger clone is one base away. The CDR3: CASRARGTANKQFF. CDR3 DNA sequence: TGTGCCAGCAGGGCTCGAGGGACAGCCAATAAGCAGTTCTTC. The chain recombines TRBV28 with TRBJ2-1, with 7 bases identical to TRBD1. The CDR3 has 14 residues. Germline CDR1 reads MDHEN; CDR2 reads SYDVKM.

This clonotype has at least ten counts. The J gene is TRBJ2-1, the V gene TRBV5-6; D possibly matches TRBD1 or TRBD2 (7 bases each). Germline V CDR1 and CDR2: SGHDT, YYEEEE. V gave up 5 bases and J gave up 12 bases, with 15 bases separating them. CDR3 length: 12 residues. CDR3 coding DNA: TGTGCCAGCAGTTACACAGGGGAGGGGCAGTTCTTC. Protein product: CASSYTGEGQFF.

This clonotype was detected many times. The V call is TRBV27, the J call TRBJ1-2; no firm D call. The CDR3 runs 18 residues. CDR1 MNHEY and CDR2 SMNVEV come from the germline V gene (reference sequence). Between the trimmed V and J ends, which lost 6 bases and 7 bases, there was a span of 30 bases. In DNA form, the CDR3 reads TGTGCCAGCAGGACAATGACTTGGAAACCGTCTATTTATGGTGGCTACACCTTC. Protein product: CASRTMTWKPSIYGGYTF.

This clonotype came up a few times. The gene calls are TRBV7-9 and TRBJ1-2; no firm D call. Germline assignment: CDR1 SEHNR and CDR2 FQNEAQ (reference sequence). V was trimmed by 5 bases and J by 4 bases, leaving 11 bases between them. CDR3 size: 13 residues. In DNA, the CDR3 is TGTGCCAGCAGCCCTTACCCCCTCTATGGCTACACCTTC. Amino acid sequence: CASSPYPLYGYTF.

This clonotype came up a few times. The V call is TRBV9, the J call TRBJ1-1, with D unclear. The germline CDR1 and CDR2 sequences are SGDLS and YYNGEE. Trimming stripped 4 bases from V and 10 bases from J, with 11 bases between. The CDR3 consists of 11 residues. As DNA, the CDR3 is TGTGCCAGCAGCACTCAAGGAGGAGCTTTCTTT. Protein product: CASSTQGGAFF.

The chain carries TRBV6-1 and TRBJ1-2, with D unresolved. The V and J ends lost 8 bases and 4 bases respectively, with 11 bases between them. CDR3 length: 12 residues. The germline V gene has CDR1 MNHNS and CDR2 SASEGT. Here the CDR3 DNA reads TGTGCCAGCGGGGAAAGGGCCTATGGCTACACCTTC. It yields the protein CASGERAYGYTF.